The 16 T cell receptor beta chains given below trace back to one sample, sequenced in a study of OX40 agonist ivuxolimab in advanced cancers. Repertoires were generated with immunoSEQ multiplex PCR, while TCRdb's copy carries only in-frame clones and drops some. The sample includes about 73,000 clones, roughly 90% of them seen just once. Sequences were derived from CD4+ or CD8+ T cells sorted from blood, sampled in a trial of the OX40 agonist ivuxolimab. Receptor source: an adult with an advanced solid tumor such as melanoma, head and neck, liver or kidney cancer.

The chain is built from TRBV25-1 and TRBJ1-4, with D maybe TRBD1 (6 bases). This CDR3 region has 15 residues. V shed 3 bases and J shed 6 bases, with 14 bases lying between them. CDR1 is MGHDK, CDR2 SYGVNS, per germline. This CDR3 is CASSEGAGWDEKLFF. The CDR3 DNA sequence: TGTGCCAGCAGTGAGGGGGCAGGGTGGGATGAAAAACTGTTTTTT. Full variable domain (rest looked up from reference TRBV25-1 and TRBJ1-4): EADIYQTPRYLVIGTGKKITLECSQTMGHDKMYWYQQDPGMELHLIHYSYGVNSTEKGDLSSESTVSRIRTEHFPLTLESARPSHTSQYLCASSEGAGWDEKLFFGSGTQLSVL.

The J gene is TRBJ1-2, the V gene TRBV10-3, with D possibly being TRBD1 (5 bases). This CDR3 has 14 residues. V was pared by 6 bases and J by 1 base, with 12 bases between. From germline, CDR1 is ENHRY and CDR2 SYGVKD. The DNA for the CDR3 is TGTGCCATCAGGCGGGACGCAGTTAACTATGGCTACACCTTC. This codes for CAIRRDAVNYGYTF.

The V call is TRBV19, the J call TRBJ1-1; D remains ambiguous. The CDR3 length is 14 residues. Germline lookup yields CDR1 LNHDA and CDR2 SQIVND (reference sequence). Trimming cost V 2 bases and J 3 bases, with 10 bases left between them. The CDR3 region is CASSIYSEDTEAFF. The CDR3 region has the DNA TGTGCCAGTAGTATATATTCGGAGGACACTGAAGCTTTCTTT.

The rearrangement joins TRBV7-8 to TRBJ2-1; 11 nucleotides line up with TRBD2. The CDR3 covers 14 residues. The germline CDR1 and CDR2 sequences are SGHVS and FQNEAQ. V lost 7 bases to trimming and J lost 4 bases; unmatched junction nucleotides: 3. CDR3 sequence (DNA): TGTGCCAGCACTTCTAGCGGGGGGTACAATGAGCAGTTCTTC. It is translated as CASTSSGGYNEQFF.

This chain connects TRBV5-8 to TRBJ2-3, with D maybe TRBD2 (6 bases). Germline V gene data show CDR1 as SGHTS and CDR2 as YDEGEE. V shed 0 bases and J shed 3 bases, with 17 bases lying between them. This CDR3 is built from 17 residues. In DNA form, the CDR3 reads TGTGCCAGCAGCTTGGGGAGACTAGGTAATCCGACAGATACGCAGTATTTT. It codes for CASSLGRLGNPTDTQYF.

The V and J genes are TRBV2 and TRBJ1-1, with D possibly being TRBD1 (6 bases). Germline V gene lookup returns CDR1 SNHLY and CDR2 FYNNEI. The CDR3 consists of 14 residues. Trimming left V 5 bases short and J 3 bases short, with 13 bases between. Here the CDR3 DNA reads TGTGCCAGCAGTAATCAGGGGCGCGACACTGAAGCTTTCTTT. Translated, it gives CASSNQGRDTEAFF. Filled out from reference TRBV2 and TRBJ1-1, the complete variable domain reads EPEVTQTPSHQVTQMGQEVILRCVPISNHLYFYWYRQILGQKVEFLVSFYNNEISEKSEIFDDQFSVERPDGSNFTLKIRSTKLEDSAMYFCASSNQGRDTEAFFGQGTRLTVV.

The chain carries TRBV6-5 and TRBJ1-2; D gene uncertain. V lost 4 bases and J lost 6, with 21 bases in between. Germline V lookup: CDR1 MNHEY, CDR2 SVGAGI. This CDR3 region has 16 residues. CDR3 nucleotide sequence: TGTGCCAGCAGTTCCGGCAACGAGGAGGGAACGAATGGCTACACCTTC. This sequence encodes CASSSGNEEGTNGYTF.

J is TRBJ2-5 and V is TRBV5-6; D possibly corresponds to TRBD2 (5 bases). The CDR3 is made up of 18 amino acids. Germline CDR1 is SGHDT and CDR2 is YYEEEE. Trimming left V 4 bases short and J 1 base short, with 23 bases between. Written as DNA, the CDR3 is TGTGCCAGCAGCAGCGCCGGCGGGTACTTGTGGCCCCAAGAGACCCAGTACTTC. It is translated as CASSSAGGYLWPQETQYF. Complete variable domain (other parts from reference TRBV5-6 and TRBJ2-5): DAGVTQSPTHLIKTRGQQVTLRCSPKSGHDTVSWYQQALGQGPQFIFQYYEEEERQRGNFPDRFSGHQFPNYSSELNVNALLLGDSALYLCASSSAGGYLWPQETQYFGPGTRLLVL.

Written as DNA, the CDR3 is TGTGCCGCGTTCCCAGGGGGCCTTAGTCCACAGGATACGCAGTATTTT. Amino acid sequence: CAAFPGGLSPQDTQYF. This rearrangement joins TRBV30 to TRBJ2-3; TRBD1 matches at 8 bases. The junction had 19 bases not matched to a gene; V was cut back by 8 bases and J by 6 bases. This CDR3 region has 16 residues. The germline V gene encodes CDR1 GTSNPN and CDR2 SVGIG (reference sequence).

This rearrangement joins TRBV11-2 to TRBJ1-2, with a weak D call TRBD1 (6 bases). The CDR3 is 14 amino acids. Germline loops: CDR1 SGHAT, CDR2 FQNNGV. V lost 4 bases and J 1 base, leaving 10 bases between the germline ends. As DNA, the CDR3 is TGTGCCAGCAGCTCCGGGACACTTAACTATGGCTACACCTTC. Translation gives CASSSGTLNYGYTF.

J is TRBJ2-2 and V is TRBV4-3; a weak D match, TRBD2 (6 bases). The V end lost 4 bases, the J end lost 4 bases, and 13 bases lay between the germline ends. Per germline, CDR1 LGHNA and CDR2 YSLEER. This CDR3 has 15 residues. The CDR3: CASSPLEEGTGELFF. Here the CDR3 DNA reads TGCGCCAGCAGCCCGCTAGAGGAGGGCACCGGGGAGCTGTTTTTT.

The chain combines TRBV27 with TRBJ1-6; the match to TRBD1 covers 8 bases. Germline V gene sequence: CDR1 MNHEY, CDR2 SMNVEV (reference sequence). V was pared by 2 bases and J by 6 bases, with 6 bases of the junction left unmatched. This CDR3 is built from 16 residues. CDR3 protein: CASSLIIDRGNSPLHF. Written as DNA, the CDR3 is TGTGCCAGCAGTTTAATTATCGACAGGGGTAATTCACCCCTCCACTTT.

The chain uses TRBV6-5 and TRBJ2-2; D is unclear. V was pared by 7 bases and J by 7 bases, with 13 bases between. The CDR3 totals 13 residues. Germline V gives CDR1 MNHEY, CDR2 SVGAGI. In nucleotides, the CDR3 is TGTGCCAGCACCGACCCCGGGTACGGGGAGCTGTTTTTT. It encodes CASTDPGYGELFF.

The J gene is TRBJ1-5, the V gene TRBV6-5; maybe TRBD1 (5 bases). CDR1 and CDR2 from the germline V gene are MNHEY and SVGAGI. The germline V and J ends were trimmed by 6 bases and 2 bases, with 14 bases remaining between them. This CDR3 spans 15 amino acids. Written as DNA, the CDR3 is TGTGCCAGCAGGGCGGGCAGGGTCGGCAATCAGCCCCAGCATTTT. This gives the protein CASRAGRVGNQPQHF.

The chain is built from TRBV11-2 and TRBJ1-4; D is undetermined. The CDR3 runs 16 residues. Germline V gene lookup returns CDR1 SGHAT and CDR2 FQNNGV. V dropped 1 base and J dropped 0 bases, with 9 bases sitting between them. The CDR3 DNA reads as TGTGCCAGCAGCTTAGGCAGGTTTGCAACTAATGAAAAACTGTTTTTT. Amino acid sequence: CASSLGRFATNEKLFF. Supplemented by reference TRBV11-2 and TRBJ1-4, the full variable domain reads EAGVAQSPRYKIIEKRQSVAFWCNPISGHATLYWYQQILGQGPKLLIQFQNNGVVDDSQLPKDRFSAERLKGVDSTLKIQPAKLEDSAVYLCASSLGRFATNEKLFFGSGTQLSVL.

This chain connects TRBV10-3 to TRBJ2-5; 7 bases fit TRBD1. Trimming cost V 2 bases and J 5 bases; bases outside gene matches: 5. Looked up from germline, CDR1 is ENHRY and CDR2 is SYGVKD. This CDR3 spans 14 amino acids. The CDR3 bases are TGTGCCATCAGTGAGCCGCAGGGACAGGAGACCCAGTACTTC. Encoded protein: CAISEPQGQETQYF.